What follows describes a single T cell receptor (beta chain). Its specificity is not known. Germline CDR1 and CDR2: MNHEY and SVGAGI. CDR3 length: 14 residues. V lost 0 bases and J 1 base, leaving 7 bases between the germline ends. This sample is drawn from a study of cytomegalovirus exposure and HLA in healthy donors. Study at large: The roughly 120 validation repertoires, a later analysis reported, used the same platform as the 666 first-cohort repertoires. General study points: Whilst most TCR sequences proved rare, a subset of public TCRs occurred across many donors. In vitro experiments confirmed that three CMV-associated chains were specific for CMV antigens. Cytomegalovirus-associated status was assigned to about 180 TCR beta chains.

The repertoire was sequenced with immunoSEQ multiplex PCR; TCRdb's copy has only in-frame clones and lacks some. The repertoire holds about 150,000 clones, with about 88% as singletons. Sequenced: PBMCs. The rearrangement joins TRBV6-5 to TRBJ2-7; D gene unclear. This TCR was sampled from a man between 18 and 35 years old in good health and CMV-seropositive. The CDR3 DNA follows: TGTGCCAGCAGTTACTCTTCAGCGTCCTACGAGCAGTACTTC. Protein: CASSYSSASYEQYF.